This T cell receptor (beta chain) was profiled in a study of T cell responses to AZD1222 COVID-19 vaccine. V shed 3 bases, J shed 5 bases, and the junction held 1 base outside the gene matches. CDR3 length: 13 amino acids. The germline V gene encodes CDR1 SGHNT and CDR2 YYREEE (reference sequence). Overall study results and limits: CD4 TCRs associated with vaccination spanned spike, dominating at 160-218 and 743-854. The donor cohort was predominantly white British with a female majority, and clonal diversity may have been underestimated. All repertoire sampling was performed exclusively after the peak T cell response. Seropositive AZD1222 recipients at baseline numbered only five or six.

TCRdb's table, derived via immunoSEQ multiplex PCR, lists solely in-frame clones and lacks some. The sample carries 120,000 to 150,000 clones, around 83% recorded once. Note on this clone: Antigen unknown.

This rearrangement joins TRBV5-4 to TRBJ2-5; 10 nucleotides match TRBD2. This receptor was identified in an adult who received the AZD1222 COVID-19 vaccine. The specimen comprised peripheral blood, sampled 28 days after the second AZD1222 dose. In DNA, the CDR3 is TGTGCCAGCAGCTCGACTAGCGGGGAGACCCAGTACTTC. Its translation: CASSSTSGETQYF. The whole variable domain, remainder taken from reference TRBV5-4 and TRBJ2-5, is ETGVTQSPTHLIKTRGQQVTLRCSSQSGHNTVSWYQQALGQGPQFIFQYYREEENGRGNFPPRFSGLQFPNYSSELNVNALELDDSALYLCASSSTSGETQYFGPGTRLLVL.